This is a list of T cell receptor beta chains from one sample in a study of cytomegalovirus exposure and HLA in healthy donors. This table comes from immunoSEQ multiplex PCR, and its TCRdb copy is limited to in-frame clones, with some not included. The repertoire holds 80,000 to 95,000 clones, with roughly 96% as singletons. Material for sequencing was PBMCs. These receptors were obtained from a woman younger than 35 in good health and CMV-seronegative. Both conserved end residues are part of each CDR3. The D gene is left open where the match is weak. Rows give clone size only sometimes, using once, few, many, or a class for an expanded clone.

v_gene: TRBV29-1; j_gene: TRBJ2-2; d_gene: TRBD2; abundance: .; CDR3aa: CSVYRLAGVSTGELFF; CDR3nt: TGCAGCGTTTACCGTTTAGCGGGAGTCAGTACCGGGGAGCTGTTTTTT
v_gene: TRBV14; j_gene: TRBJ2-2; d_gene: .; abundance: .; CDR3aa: CASSQGGGANTGELFF; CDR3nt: TGTGCCAGCAGCCAAGGTGGAGGGGCGAACACCGGGGAGCTGTTTTTT
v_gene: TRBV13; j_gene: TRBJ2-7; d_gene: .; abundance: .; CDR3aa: CASSFSGGTTYEQYF; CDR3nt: TGTGCCAGCAGCTTTAGCGGAGGGACCACCTACGAGCAGTACTTC
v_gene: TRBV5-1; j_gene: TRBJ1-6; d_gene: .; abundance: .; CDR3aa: CASSKEMLDNSPLHF; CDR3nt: TGCGCCAGCAGCAAAGAGATGTTGGATAATTCACCCCTCCACTTT
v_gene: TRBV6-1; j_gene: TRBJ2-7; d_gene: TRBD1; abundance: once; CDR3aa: CASSVDRGFYEQYF; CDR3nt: TGTGCCAGCAGCGTGGACAGGGGCTTCTACGAGCAGTACTTC
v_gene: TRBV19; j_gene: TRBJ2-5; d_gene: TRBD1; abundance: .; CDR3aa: CASSIQGTVQETQYF; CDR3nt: TGTGCCAGTAGTATACAAGGGACAGTCCAAGAGACCCAGTACTTC
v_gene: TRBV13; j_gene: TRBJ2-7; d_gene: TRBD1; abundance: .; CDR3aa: CASSPGTDSYEQYF; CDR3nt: TGTGCCAGCAGCCCCGGGACAGACTCCTACGAGCAGTACTTC
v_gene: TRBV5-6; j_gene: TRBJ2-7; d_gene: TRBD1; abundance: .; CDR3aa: CASTGTVFYEQYF; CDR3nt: TGTGCCAGCACCGGGACAGTATTCTACGAGCAGTACTTC
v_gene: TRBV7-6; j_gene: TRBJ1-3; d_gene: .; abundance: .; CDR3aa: CASSLGTDSGNTIYF; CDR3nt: TGTGCCAGCAGCTTAGGAACAGACTCTGGAAACACCATATATTTT
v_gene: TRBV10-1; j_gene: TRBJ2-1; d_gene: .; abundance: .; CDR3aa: CASSELRSSGNGNEQFF; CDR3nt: TGCGCCAGCAGTGAGTTGCGGTCGTCCGGGAACGGCAATGAGCAGTTCTTC
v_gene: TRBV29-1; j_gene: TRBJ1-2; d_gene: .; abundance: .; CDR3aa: CSVGKGDYGYTF; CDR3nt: TGCAGCGTTGGGAAGGGGGACTATGGCTACACCTTC
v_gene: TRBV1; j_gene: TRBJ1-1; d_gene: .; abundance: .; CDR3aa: CTSSQDRPDRGRVDTEAFF; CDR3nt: TGCACCAGCAGCCAAGACCGCCCAGACAGGGGGCGCGTGGACACTGAAGCTTTCTTT
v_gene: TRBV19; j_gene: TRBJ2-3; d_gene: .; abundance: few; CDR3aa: CASSIEGLRTDTQYF; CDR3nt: TGTGCCAGTAGTATTGAAGGACTACGCACAGATACGCAGTATTTT
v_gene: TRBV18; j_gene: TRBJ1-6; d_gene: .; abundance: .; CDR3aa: CASSPEGIALHF; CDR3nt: TGTGCCAGCTCACCAGAGGGAATAGCCCTCCACTTT
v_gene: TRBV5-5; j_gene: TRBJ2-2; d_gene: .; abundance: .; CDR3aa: CASSIRNTGELFF; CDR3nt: TGTGCCAGCAGCATTCGGAACACCGGGGAGCTGTTTTTT
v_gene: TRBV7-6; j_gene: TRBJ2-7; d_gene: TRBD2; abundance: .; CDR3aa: CASSENSGSSYEQYF; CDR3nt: TGTGCCAGCAGCGAAAATAGCGGGAGCTCCTACGAGCAGTACTTC
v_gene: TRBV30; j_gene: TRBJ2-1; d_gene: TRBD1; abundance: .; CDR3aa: CAWSVGTGQFF; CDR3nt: TGTGCCTGGAGTGTAGGGACAGGGCAGTTCTTC
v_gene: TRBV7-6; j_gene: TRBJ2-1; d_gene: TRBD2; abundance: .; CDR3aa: CASSSPTGGNEQFF; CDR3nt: TGTGCCAGCAGCTCCCCGACGGGGGGCAATGAGCAGTTCTTC
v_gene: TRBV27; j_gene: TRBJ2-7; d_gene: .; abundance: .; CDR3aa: CASSLATSNSVDYEQYF; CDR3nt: TGTGCCAGCAGTCTGGCGACTAGTAACTCTGTGGACTACGAGCAGTACTTC
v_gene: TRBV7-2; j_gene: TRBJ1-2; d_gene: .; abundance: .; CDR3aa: CASSLALWRRGYTF; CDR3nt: TGTGCCAGCAGCTTAGCGCTTTGGAGACGAGGCTACACCTTC
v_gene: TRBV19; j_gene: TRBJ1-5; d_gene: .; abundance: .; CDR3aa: CASSIDRGNQPQHF; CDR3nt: TGTGCCAGTAGTATAGACAGGGGCAATCAGCCCCAGCATTTT
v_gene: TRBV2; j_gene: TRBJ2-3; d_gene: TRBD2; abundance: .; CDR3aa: CAKGREGTSTDTQYF; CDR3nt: TGTGCCAAGGGTAGGGAGGGCACTAGCACAGATACGCAGTATTTT
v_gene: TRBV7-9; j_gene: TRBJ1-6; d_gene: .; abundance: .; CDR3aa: CASSLEGTGNSPLHF; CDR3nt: TGTGCCAGCAGCTTAGAAGGGACTGGGAATTCACCCCTCCACTTT
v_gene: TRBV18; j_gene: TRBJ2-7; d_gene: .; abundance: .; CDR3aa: CASSPDSVDATYEQYF; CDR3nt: TGTGCCAGCTCACCTGACAGTGTAGATGCCACCTACGAGCAGTACTTC
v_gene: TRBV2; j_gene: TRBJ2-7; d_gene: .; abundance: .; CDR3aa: CASSEALDPYPYF; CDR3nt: TGTGCCAGCAGTGAAGCGCTTGATCCCTATCCCTACTTC
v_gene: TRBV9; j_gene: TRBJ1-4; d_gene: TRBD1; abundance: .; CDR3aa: CASSPPPTGGNEKLFF; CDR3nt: TGTGCCAGCAGCCCGCCACCGACAGGGGGAAATGAAAAACTGTTTTTT
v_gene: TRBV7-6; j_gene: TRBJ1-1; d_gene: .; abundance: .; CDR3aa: CASRAETMNTEAFF; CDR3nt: TGTGCCAGCAGGGCAGAGACTATGAACACTGAAGCTTTCTTT
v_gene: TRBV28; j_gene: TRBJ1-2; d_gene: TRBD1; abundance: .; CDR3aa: CASRLTGGSGYTF; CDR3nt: TGTGCCAGCAGACTCACAGGGGGCAGCGGCTACACCTTC
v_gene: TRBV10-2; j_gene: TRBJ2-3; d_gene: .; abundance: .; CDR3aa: CASNGHTDTQYF; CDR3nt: TGCGCCAGCAATGGGCACACAGATACGCAGTATTTT
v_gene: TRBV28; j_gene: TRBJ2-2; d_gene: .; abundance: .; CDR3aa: CASEVEVNAGELFF; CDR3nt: TGTGCCAGTGAAGTCGAGGTTAACGCCGGGGAGCTGTTTTTT
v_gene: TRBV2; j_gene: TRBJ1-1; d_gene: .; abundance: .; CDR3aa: CASLRTESTEAFF; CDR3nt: TGTGCCAGCCTTAGGACAGAAAGCACTGAAGCTTTCTTT
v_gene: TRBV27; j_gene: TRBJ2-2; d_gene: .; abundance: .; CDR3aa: CASSFQSPGELFF; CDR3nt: TGTGCCAGCAGTTTTCAGTCCCCCGGGGAGCTGTTTTTT